One sample yielded the 8 T cell receptor beta chains listed below, sequenced in a study of T cell responses to AZD1222 COVID-19 vaccine. Method: immunoSEQ multiplex PCR; TCRdb's copy keeps in-frame clones and lacks some. Among more than 95,000 clones listed, around nine tenths were seen once. This specimen consisted of peripheral blood, obtained 28 days after the second dose of the MenACWY control vaccine. The receptors come from an adult who received the MenACWY meningococcal vaccine as a control.

The V gene is TRBV13, the J gene TRBJ1-4, with 7 positions matching TRBD1. The CDR3 loop spans 14 amino acids. Trimming cost V 3 bases and J 5 bases; bases outside gene matches: 3. Germline CDR1 and CDR2: PRHDT and FYEKMQ (reference sequence). The CDR3 bases are TGTGCCAGCAGCTTTGGGACAGTGAATGAAAAACTGTTTTTT. This sequence encodes CASSFGTVNEKLFF.

The CDR3 loop reads CSVAAGAYEQYF. The CDR3, as DNA: TGCAGCGTTGCGGCAGGGGCCTACGAGCAGTACTTC. The chain has TRBV29-1 and TRBJ2-7; TRBD1 is a possible D gene (6 bases). Germline CDR1 reads SQVTM; CDR2 reads ANQGSEA. Trimming removed 4 bases at V and 2 bases at J, with 9 bases between. This CDR3 comprises 12 residues.

The gene calls are TRBV6-5 and TRBJ2-1; TRBD2 might be the D (5 bases). This CDR3 comprises 13 residues. Germline CDR1 and CDR2: MNHEY and SVGAGI. With 6 bases removed from V and 11 bases from J, the gap between germline ends came to 17 bases. DNA of the CDR3: TGTGCCAGCAGCCCCGGGATGGGTGGTAAGCAGTTCTTC. It is translated as CASSPGMGGKQFF.

V and J are TRBV19 and TRBJ2-7, with D unresolved. Looked up from germline, CDR1 is LNHDA and CDR2 is SQIVND (reference sequence). The CDR3 covers 13 residues. Between the trimmed V and J ends, which lost 1 base and 4 bases, there was a span of 8 bases. CDR3 sequence: CASSIALRYEQYF. DNA for the CDR3: TGTGCCAGTAGTATAGCCCTCCGATACGAGCAGTACTTC.

The chain recombines TRBV5-4 with TRBJ2-2; no reliable D call. V was clipped by 0 bases and J by 2 bases, with 8 bases between them. The CDR3 has 15 amino acids. Germline lookup yields CDR1 SGHNT and CDR2 YYREEE (reference sequence). CDR3 sequence: CASSLDSLNTGELFF. CDR3 DNA sequence: TGTGCCAGCAGCTTGGACAGTCTTAACACCGGGGAGCTGTTTTTT.

Concerning this clone: The sample holds other DNA sequences that translate to the same CDR3. This chain joins TRBV28 and TRBJ1-1, with 8 bases matching TRBD1. This CDR3 is 14 amino acids long. CDR1 is MDHEN, CDR2 SYDVKM, per germline. V was clipped by 4 bases and J by 1 base; unmatched bases: 2. The CDR3 bases are TGTGCCAGCAGTTCTGGACAGGGGAACACTGAAGCTTTCTTT. Protein product: CASSSGQGNTEAFF.

The V call is TRBV7-7, the J call TRBJ2-1; 10 bases fit TRBD1. V gave up 5 bases and J gave up 6 bases; unmatched junction bases: 7. The CDR3 totals 15 residues. In germline, CDR1 is SSHAT, CDR2 FNYEAQ (reference sequence). CDR3 sequence: CASSPPGTGANEQFF. CDR3 DNA sequence: TGTGCCAGCAGCCCGCCCGGGACAGGGGCCAATGAGCAGTTCTTC.

CDR3 sequence: CASSPVGKNIQYF. In DNA, the CDR3 is TGTGCCAGCAGCCCGGTGGGCAAAAACATTCAGTACTTC. The V call is TRBV7-8, the J call TRBJ2-4, with D uncertain. The germline V gene has CDR1 SGHVS and CDR2 FQNEAQ. Trimming removed 5 bases from V and 3 bases from J, with 8 bases in between. The CDR3 runs 13 residues.